These 10 T cell receptor beta chains were all obtained from the same sample, sequenced in a study of T-cell memory formation after mild COVID-19. TCRdb recomputed calls from the 5' RACE reads with MiXCR, one row per CDR3 protein. The table lists under 250,000 distinct CDR3 sequences, over 15% of them singletons. The specimen sequenced was PBMCs or a T cell subset sorted from them (not recorded which). All receptors derive from an adult woman who had mild COVID-19 (a few samples of this study predate the infection). Cell type and time point are not known.

The gene calls are TRBV7-9 and TRBJ1-3; D uncertain. The germline V and J ends were trimmed by 0 bases and 4 bases, with 7 bases remaining between them. The CDR3 is made up of 14 amino acids. In germline, CDR1 is SEHNR, CDR2 FQNEAQ (reference sequence). CDR3 sequence reads: CASSLAHGGNTIYF. The CDR3, as DNA: TGTGCCAGCAGCTTAGCGCACGGCGGAAACACCATATATTTT.

This clonotype has only a few counts. V is TRBV20-1 and J is TRBJ2-3; 9 positions agree with TRBD1. CDR3 length: 14 amino acids. Germline V gene lookup returns CDR1 DFQATT and CDR2 SNEGSKA (reference sequence). V shed 3 bases, J shed 3 bases, and the junction held 4 bases outside the gene matches. The CDR3 coding sequence is TGCAGTGCTAGCTCGGACAGGGGAACAGATACGCAGTATTTT. It translates to CSASSDRGTDTQYF.

This clonotype was seen a few times. The chain joins TRBV7-2 to TRBJ2-7; the D call may be TRBD1 or TRBD2 (5 bases each). From germline, CDR1 is SGHTA and CDR2 FQGNSA. V was pared by 5 bases and J by 12 bases, with 17 bases between. This CDR3 region has 12 residues. The CDR3 here is CASSRNPGPGYF. CDR3 nucleotide sequence: TGTGCCAGCAGCCGAAATCCGGGACCGGGGTACTTC. Complete variable domain (other parts from reference TRBV7-2 and TRBJ2-7): GAGVSQSPSNKVTEKGKDVELRCDPISGHTALYWYRQSLGQGLEFLIYFQGNSAPDKSGLPSDRFSAERTGGSVSTLTIQRTQQEDSAVYLCASSRNPGPGYFGPGTRLTVT.

The chain uses TRBV29-1 and TRBJ1-2, with TRBD1 matching over 9 bases. The CDR3 totals 12 residues. V gave up 4 bases and J gave up 12 bases; unmatched junction bases: 9. Per the germline V gene, CDR1 is SQVTM and CDR2 is ANQGSEA. The CDR3 is CSVGRDREFHTF. DNA for the CDR3: TGCAGCGTTGGTCGGGACAGGGAATTCCACACCTTC.

This chain joins TRBV7-2 and TRBJ2-1; perhaps TRBD2 as D (6 bases). CDR3 length: 16 residues. Trimming took 1 base from V and 0 from J, leaving 10 bases between them. Germline V gives CDR1 SGHTA, CDR2 FQGNSA. The CDR3 spells CASSLGGGVSYNEQFF. CDR3 sequence (DNA): TGTGCCAGCAGCTTAGGGGGCGGGGTCTCCTACAATGAGCAGTTCTTC.

This clonotype has a single count. This chain's CDR3 is CASSPMGGQGMYF. Written as DNA, the CDR3 is TGCGCCAGCAGCCCCATGGGGGGGCAGGGGATGTACTTC. This chain connects TRBV5-1 to TRBJ2-7, with D possibly TRBD2 on 7 matching bases. The V gene lost 4 bases and the J gene lost 12 bases, with 20 bases spanning the gap. The CDR3 is made up of 13 amino acids. CDR1 SGHRS and CDR2 YFSETQ come from the germline V gene.

In this sample, this clonotype turned up a few times. The gene calls are TRBV12-3 or TRBV12-4 and TRBJ1-6, with 7 bases identical to TRBD1. The V segment lost 6 bases and the J segment 7 bases; nucleotides outside the gene matches: 3. This CDR3 spans 13 amino acids. Written as DNA, the CDR3 is TGTGCCAGCAGAACAGGGGAAAATTCACCCCTCCACTTT. Amino acids: CASRTGENSPLHF.

V gene TRBV6-1 combines with J gene TRBJ2-3, with 16 nucleotides matching TRBD2. The germline V gene encodes CDR1 MNHNS and CDR2 SASEGT. The CDR3 length is 14 residues. The ends lost 6 bases at V and 14 bases at J; junction bases unmatched: 8. The CDR3 region has the DNA TGTGCCAGCAGCAAAGGGACTAGCGGGGGGGCCGGGTATTTT. It translates to CASSKGTSGGAGYF.

The J gene is TRBJ1-1, the V gene TRBV12-3 or TRBV12-4, with D unresolved. With 6 bases removed from V and 1 base from J, the gap between germline ends came to 12 bases. CDR3 length: 14 residues. CDR3 protein: CASSSSSGNTEAFF. CDR3 DNA: TGTGCCAGCAGCTCATCCTCAGGGAACACTGAAGCTTTCTTT.

This clonotype occurred a few times. The gene calls are TRBV3-1 and TRBJ1-2; unclear D gene. Germline CDR1 and CDR2: LGHDT and YNNKEL (reference sequence). There are 13 residues in the CDR3. The ends were cut back, 8 bases at V and 6 bases at J, with 16 bases in the middle. The CDR3 sequence: CASRDHLHNGYTF. DNA for the CDR3: TGTGCCAGCCGCGACCATCTTCATAATGGCTACACCTTC.